This T cell receptor (beta chain) came from a study of blood T cells in healthy people across ages. Ten or more counts support this clonotype. Through a sample-barcoded 5' primer and a J-beta primer mix, a second PCR was run for roughly 6 to 11 cycles. TCRdb ran MiXCR on the 5' RACE reads and lists one entry per CDR3 protein. The sample shows around 1,600,000 distinct CDR3 sequences, approximately 43% of them seen only once. V lost 1 base and J lost 0, with 13 bases in between. The CDR3 is 16 residues long. Germline CDR1 reads SQVTM; CDR2 reads ANQGSEA. Source material: blood. This receptor was identified in a woman in her late teens or twenties in good health. The gene calls are TRBV29-1 and TRBJ2-1, with D perhaps TRBD1 (6 bases). The CDR3 DNA sequence: TGCAGCGTTGAAGGGGGGACAAGTAGCTCCTACAATGAGCAGTTCTTC. It encodes CSVEGGTSSSYNEQFF.